This T cell receptor beta chain stems from a study of cytomegalovirus exposure and HLA in healthy donors. Whole-study context: Of some 400 genotyped donors, 81% grouped in the Caucasian-associated ancestry cluster.

Whole-study findings and limits: The study listed 150 to 200 cytomegalovirus-associated TCR beta chains. Other equally common chains were less clonally expanded than HLA-associated TCR beta chains, a later analysis showed. The study carried out a later analysis of TCR beta sequences. It associated some 15,000 of them with specific HLA alleles at a false discovery rate of 0.05.

Details on this clone: Its antigen is undetermined.

The PCR used 60 Vbeta and 13 Jbeta primers. Measured with immunoSEQ multiplex PCR; TCRdb has only the in-frame clones, and not every one. The table records more than 95,000 clones, roughly 77% of them present only once. V gave up 8 bases and J gave up 2 bases, with 15 bases separating them. The CDR3 loop spans 14 amino acids. CDR1 is MGHDK, CDR2 SYGVNS, per germline. This TCR came from a woman aged 18-29 years in good health and CMV-seropositive. The source material was PBMCs. This rearrangement joins TRBV25-1 to TRBJ1-2; TRBD1 might be the D (5 bases). CDR3 nucleotides: TGTGCCAGCCTACCCCCAGGGCCGAACTATGGCTACACCTTC. Amino acids: CASLPPGPNYGYTF.